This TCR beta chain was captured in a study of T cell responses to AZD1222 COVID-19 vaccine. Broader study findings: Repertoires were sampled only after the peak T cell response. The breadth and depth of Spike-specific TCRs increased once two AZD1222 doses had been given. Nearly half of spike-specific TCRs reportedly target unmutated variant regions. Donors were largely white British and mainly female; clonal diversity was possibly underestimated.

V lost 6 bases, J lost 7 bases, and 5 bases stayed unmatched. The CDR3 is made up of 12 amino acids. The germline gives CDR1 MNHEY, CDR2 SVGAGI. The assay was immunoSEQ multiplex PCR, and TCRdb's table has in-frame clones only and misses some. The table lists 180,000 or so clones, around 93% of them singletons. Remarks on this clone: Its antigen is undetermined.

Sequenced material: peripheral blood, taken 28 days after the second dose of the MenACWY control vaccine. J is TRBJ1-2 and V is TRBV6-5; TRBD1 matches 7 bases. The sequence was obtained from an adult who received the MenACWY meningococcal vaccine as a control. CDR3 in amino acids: CASRGTVRGYTF. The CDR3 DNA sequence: TGTGCCAGCAGGGGGACAGTCCGTGGCTACACCTTC.